This T cell receptor (beta chain) was sequenced for a study of response to subunit inactivated influenza vaccine. Study-level points and caveats: Authors proposed each seasonal influenza vaccination draws in few new T cells.

This clonotype was counted at least ten times. Its specificity is not known. TCRdb ran MiXCR on the RT-PCR reads and lists one entry per CDR3 protein. The data contain about 540,000 distinct CDR3 sequences, about 14% of them singletons. The clonotype was recovered from a man in his fifties who received an inactivated influenza vaccine. The specimen comprised PBMCs from blood, sampled 12 days after vaccination.

CDR3 coding DNA: TGTGCCAGCAGTTTAGTTTCAGGGGCCCACACTGAGCAGTTCTTC. Its protein product is CASSLVSGAHTEQFF. The chain joins TRBV12-3 or TRBV12-4 to TRBJ2-1; maybe TRBD1 (6 bases). V was pared by 1 base and J by 9 bases, with 16 bases between. The CDR3 is 15 residues long.